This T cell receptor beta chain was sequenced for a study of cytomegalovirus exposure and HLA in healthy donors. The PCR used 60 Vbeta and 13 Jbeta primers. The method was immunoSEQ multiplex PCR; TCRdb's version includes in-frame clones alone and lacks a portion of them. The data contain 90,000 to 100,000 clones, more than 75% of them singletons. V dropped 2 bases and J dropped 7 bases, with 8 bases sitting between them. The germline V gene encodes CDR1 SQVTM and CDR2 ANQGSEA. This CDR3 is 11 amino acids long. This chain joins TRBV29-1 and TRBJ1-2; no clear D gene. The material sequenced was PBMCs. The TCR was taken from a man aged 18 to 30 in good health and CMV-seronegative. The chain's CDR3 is CSVEHVSGYTF. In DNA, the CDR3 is TGCAGCGTTGAACATGTTAGTGGCTACACCTTC.